The TCR beta chain under discussion was sequenced for a study of shared clonotypes between healthy human individuals. Libraries were prepared by immunoSEQ multiplex PCR; TCRdb keeps only in-frame clonotypes and omits some of them. Of more than 2,000,000 clones listed, roughly nine tenths are singletons. Germline values: CDR1 SGHVS, CDR2 FNYEAQ. CDR3 size: 16 residues. V lost 1 base and J lost 6, with 16 bases in between. The sequencing sample was made of naive CD4+ T cells sorted from blood. Indicated subset: CD45RA+ positively selected. This TCR came from a young man in good health. The V and J genes are TRBV7-6 and TRBJ1-5; a weak D match, TRBD1 (6 bases). The CDR3 protein is CASSLGQGNVGQPQHF. The CDR3 DNA sequence: TGTGCCAGCAGCTTAGGGCAGGGGAATGTCGGTCAGCCCCAGCATTTT.